A selection of T cell receptor beta chains follows, all from one sample in a study of blood T cell repertoires in COVID-19. TCRdb's table, derived via immunoSEQ multiplex PCR, lists solely in-frame clones and lacks some. The repertoire holds about 250,000 clones, with approximately 84% as singletons. The source material was PBMCs or T cells enriched from blood (not recorded which). Every receptor here comes from a man aged 35-49 years who had recovered from COVID-19. CDR3s include the opening cysteine and the closing phenylalanine or tryptophan.

j_call	v_call	cdr3_aa
TRBJ1-5	TRBV19	CASSRQVSNQPQHF
TRBJ1-3	TRBV5-6	CASSLPSGNTIYF
TRBJ2-3	TRBV3-1/TRBV3-2	CASSQGAGGNPRTDTQYF
TRBJ2-3	TRBV13	CASSLGGGRADTQYF
TRBJ1-2	TRBV4-3	CASSQDQGEAYGYTF
TRBJ2-7	TRBV19	CASRGGSTDEQYF
TRBJ2-6	TRBV28	CASRVQGAGANVLTF
TRBJ2-3	TRBV5-6	CASSPGTDTQYF
TRBJ2-7	TRBV9	CASSVGQGNVHEQYF
TRBJ1-2	TRBV28	CASSSSGTGIYGYTF
TRBJ2-3	TRBV27	CASSHARSSTDTQYF
TRBJ1-6	TRBV30	CAWSMRVDSPLHF
TRBJ2-7	TRBV27	CASSVLAGDFPYEQYF
TRBJ1-6	TRBV7-8	CATSLLGSSYNSPLHF
TRBJ2-5	TRBV5-1	CASSLELTEETQYF
TRBJ2-2	TRBV11-3	CASSFLGGAGELFF
TRBJ2-5	TRBV2	CASKPSGGGETQYF